These 10 T cell receptor beta chains came from one sample sequenced in a study of shared clonotypes between healthy human individuals. Clones were read by immunoSEQ multiplex PCR, and TCRdb kept only the in-frame ones, dropping some. The repertoire holds 400,000 to 500,000 clones, with 79% as singletons. The source material was PBMCs. Every receptor here comes from a woman aged 40 to 55 in good health. Some clones in this sample may be carry-over from other donors' samples.

This clone was detected only once. This chain uses TRBV7-2 with TRBJ2-7; D unclear. Trimming pared 4 bases from V and 7 bases from J, leaving 14 bases between. CDR1 is SGHTA and CDR2 is FQGNSA in the germline V gene. This CDR3 region has 13 residues. The CDR3: CASSYDSAGEQYF. Here the CDR3 DNA reads TGTGCCAGCAGCTACGACTCCGCCGGGGAGCAGTACTTC.

This chain joins TRBV18 and TRBJ1-2; D not resolved. V dropped 1 base and J dropped 1 base, with 10 bases sitting between them. The CDR3 has 15 amino acids. The germline V gene has CDR1 KGHSH and CDR2 LQKENI. This CDR3 is CASSPQADLNYGYTF. DNA of the CDR3: TGTGCCAGCTCACCACAGGCAGATCTTAACTATGGCTACACCTTC. Full variable domain (rest looked up from reference TRBV18 and TRBJ1-2): NAGVMQNPRHLVRRRGQEARLRCSPMKGHSHVYWYRQLPEEGLKFMVYLQKENIIDESGMPKERFSAEFPKEGPSILRIQQVVRGDSAAYFCASSPQADLNYGYTFGSGTRLTVV.

This chain links TRBV29-1 with TRBJ2-3, with 9 positions matching TRBD2. CDR1 and CDR2 from the germline V gene are SQVTM and ANQGSEA. With 8 bases clipped from V and 3 bases from J, the junction kept 9 bases outside the gene matches. This CDR3 region has 14 residues. CDR3 DNA sequence: TGCAGCACAAGTAGCGGGAGTAGTACAGATACGCAGTATTTT. It is translated as CSTSSGSSTDTQYF.

V is TRBV27 and J is TRBJ2-1; 14 nucleotides agree with TRBD2. Germline CDR1 reads MNHEY; CDR2 reads SMNVEV (reference sequence). The V gene end was trimmed by 5 bases and the J gene end by 9 bases; junction bases not matched to a gene: 6. There are 15 residues in the CDR3. DNA of the CDR3: TGTGCCAGCAGTCCTGGGACTAGCGGGAGATTTGAGCAGTTCTTC. This encodes CASSPGTSGRFEQFF.

The rearrangement uses TRBV5-1 and TRBJ2-2; no firm D call. Per the germline V gene, CDR1 is SGHRS and CDR2 is YFSETQ. The V end lost 0 bases, the J end lost 3 bases, and 9 bases lay between the germline ends. This CDR3 spans 15 amino acids. CDR3 sequence (DNA): TGCGCCAGCAGCTTGGGGACCTCGGACACCGGGGAGCTGTTTTTT. Its protein is CASSLGTSDTGELFF.

Only one count was recorded for this clone. This sequence joins TRBV27 and TRBJ2-5; TRBD2 matches 10 bases. Germline CDR1 and CDR2: MNHEY and SMNVEV (reference sequence). CDR3 length: 17 residues. After removal of 4 bases from V and 1 base from J, the junction contained 9 bases not matched to a gene. Here the CDR3 DNA reads TGTGCCAGCAGTTCCCTAGCGGGAGTCACCCTCCAAGAGACCCAGTACTTC. Translation: CASSSLAGVTLQETQYF.

The V call is TRBV5-1, the J call TRBJ1-5; 11 bases are a match to TRBD1. In germline, CDR1 is SGHRS, CDR2 YFSETQ. This CDR3 has 14 residues. V lost 3 bases to trimming and J lost 7 bases; unmatched junction nucleotides: 3. CDR3 bases: TGCGCCAGCAGCTGGGGACAGGGGGACCAGCCCCAGCATTTT. This translates into CASSWGQGDQPQHF.

J is TRBJ2-2 and V is TRBV7-2; weak D call: TRBD1 (5 bases). The V end lost 7 bases, the J end lost 6 bases, and 9 bases lay between the germline ends. CDR3 length: 12 residues. Germline CDR1 is SGHTA and CDR2 is FQGNSA. The CDR3 DNA follows: TGTGCCAGCACCCGCAGGGCCGGGGAGCTGTTTTTT. It codes for CASTRRAGELFF. The entire variable domain, with the rest obtained from reference TRBV7-2 and TRBJ2-2, is as follows: GAGVSQSPSNKVTEKGKDVELRCDPISGHTALYWYRQSLGQGLEFLIYFQGNSAPDKSGLPSDRFSAERTGGSVSTLTIQRTQQEDSAVYLCASTRRAGELFFGEGSRLTVL.

This clone was counted a few times. The rearrangement links TRBV6-1 to TRBJ1-4, with a possible D match to TRBD1 (5 bases). The CDR3 covers 18 residues. Per germline, CDR1 MNHNS and CDR2 SASEGT. The V and J ends lost 2 bases and 5 bases respectively, with 21 bases between them. The CDR3 DNA reads as TGTGCCAGCAGTGAAATCACCTTCGGGACCAGAGCGAATGAAAAACTGTTTTTT. As protein: CASSEITFGTRANEKLFF.

The V gene is TRBV10-3, the J gene TRBJ2-2; TRBD1 might be the D (7 bases). In germline, CDR1 is ENHRY, CDR2 SYGVKD. The CDR3 is made up of 14 amino acids. Trimming removed 8 bases from V and 5 bases from J, with 15 bases in between. CDR3 loop: CAIGGTAETGELFF. The DNA of the CDR3 is TGTGCCATCGGGGGGACAGCCGAAACCGGGGAGCTGTTTTTT.